Given below is one TCR beta chain in context. The CDR3 is 19 residues long. J gave up 2 bases and V 0 bases, and 15 bases lay outside the gene matches. Germline V CDR1 and CDR2: LGHDT, YNNKEL (reference sequence). The record originates from a study of blood T cell repertoires in COVID-19. As for the study in general: Sites across the United States, Italy and Spain contributed samples from acute and convalescent COVID-19.

As handled by the study authors: Reference gene primer amplification yielded estimated nucleated cell counts. The assay was immunoSEQ multiplex PCR, and TCRdb's table has in-frame clones only and misses some. V and J calls and clone size are copied from that table; D and trimming were computed from the DNA. The sample yields about 250,000 clones, roughly 84% seen once. This clonotype originated in a man aged 45-60 years who had recovered from COVID-19. Sequencing was performed on PBMCs or T cells enriched from blood (not recorded which). The V and J genes are TRBV3-1 (or the pseudogene TRBV3-2) and TRBJ1-2; 7 nucleotides agree with TRBD1. The CDR3: CASSQDVRGRTGLNYGYTF. The CDR3 bases are TGTGCCAGCAGCCAAGATGTTCGGGGGCGGACAGGCTTAAACTATGGCTACACCTTC.